This TCR beta chain was identified in a study of graft-versus-host responses after intestinal transplantation. Study background: Anti-thymocyte globulin was used for induction in all recipients, who then took tacrolimus and steroids for roughly three years.

Libraries were prepared by immunoSEQ multiplex PCR; TCRdb keeps only in-frame clonotypes and omits some of them. The sample comprises 100,000 to 120,000 clones, 90% to 95% of which are singletons, and approximately 0.49% rests with the top ten. Study-level findings and limits: Subjects displaying graft-donor T cell macrochimerism possessed elevated graft-versus-host to host-versus-graft clonal ratios inside allografts. Marrow from the recipient contained GvH clones, some of which had appeared first in ileum or blood.

Germline V gene lookup returns CDR1 SGDLS and CDR2 YYNGEE. Trimming at V came to 3 bases and at J to 3 bases, leaving 12 bases not matched to a gene. This CDR3 has 16 amino acids. Details on this clone: Its antigen is currently unknown.

V gene TRBV9 combines with J gene TRBJ2-7, with TRBD2 matching 7 bases. This TCR came from a human donor who received an intestinal transplant. This sample comprised unstimulated CD8+ T cells sorted from spleen or lymph node cells, obtained before intestinal transplant. As DNA, the CDR3 is TGTGCCAGCAGCGGACCCCCGGCGGGAGAGGGCTACGAGCAGTACTTC. Translating gives CASSGPPAGEGYEQYF.